These 4 T cell receptor beta chains came from one sample sequenced in a study of T cells in Graves' hyperthyroidism and ophthalmopathy. Researchers amplified the TCR beta CDR3 regions from RNA transcripts. Initially, a first-round RT-PCR of the TCR CDR3 employed the HTBI primer set. TCRdb re-called the multiplex PCR reads with MiXCR, one entry per CDR3 protein. The sample has over 300,000 distinct CDR3 sequences, approximately 13% seen once. The sequencing input was blood. The receptors stem from a woman in her thirties or forties with Graves' ophthalmopathy.

This clonotype was seen repeatedly, ten times or more. The chain combines TRBV2 with TRBJ2-5; 10 bases fit TRBD1. This CDR3 region has 14 residues. V trimming: 6 bases; J trimming: 4 bases; junction bases outside the gene matches: 5. Germline loops: CDR1 SNHLY, CDR2 FYNNEI. The CDR3 region is CASSRDRGRETQYF. The CDR3 bases are TGTGCCAGCAGCCGGGACAGGGGTAGAGAGACCCAGTACTTC.

This clonotype was picked up many times. This chain uses TRBV12-3 or TRBV12-4 with TRBJ1-6, with D possibly being TRBD1 (5 bases). The length of the CDR3 is 11 residues. V was shortened by 6 bases and J by 15 bases, with 12 bases between the two germline ends. As DNA, the CDR3 is TGTGCCAGCAGCCCCGACAGCTTCCTCCACTTT. It encodes CASSPDSFLHF.

The V call is TRBV24-1, the J call TRBJ2-5; D possibly matches TRBD1 or TRBD2 (5 bases each). CDR1 is KGHDR, CDR2 SFDVKD, per germline. The V end lost 5 bases, the J end lost 5 bases, and 14 bases lay between the germline ends. This CDR3 contains 14 residues. CDR3 sequence (DNA): TGTGCCACCAGTGGGTCGTTAGGGGACGAGACCCAGTACTTC. This translates into CATSGSLGDETQYF.

Ten or more counts support this clonotype. The rearrangement uses TRBV6-6 and TRBJ2-1, with 10 bases aligning to TRBD2. V was clipped by 0 bases and J by 5 bases; unmatched bases: 7. CDR1 is MNHNY, CDR2 SVGAGI, per germline (reference sequence). The CDR3 has 17 amino acids. The CDR3 here is CASSYSLAGVYDNEQFF. CDR3 bases: TGTGCCAGCAGTTACTCCCTAGCGGGAGTTTACGACAATGAGCAGTTCTTC.